A single sample is the source of the 25 T cell receptor beta chains below, sequenced in a study of cytomegalovirus exposure and HLA in healthy donors. Profiled with immunoSEQ multiplex PCR; TCRdb holds only in-frame clones, not every one. Here the sample spans 250,000 to 400,000 clones, roughly 87% being singletons. Sample: PBMCs. The receptors were gathered from a man aged 30 to 39 in good health and CMV-seronegative.

The chain uses TRBV15 and TRBJ1-4; 11 bases line up with TRBD1. Unmatched junction bases numbered 3, after V lost 8 bases and J lost 4 bases. CDR1 LNHNV and CDR2 YYDKDF come from the germline V gene (reference sequence). CDR3 size: 14 residues. The CDR3 region is CATGTGGFNEKLFF. CDR3 DNA sequence: TGTGCCACCGGGACAGGGGGTTTTAATGAAAAACTGTTTTTT.

The V call is TRBV5-1, the J call TRBJ2-1; D not resolved. In germline, CDR1 is SGHRS, CDR2 YFSETQ. This CDR3 is 15 amino acids long. V dropped 0 bases and J dropped 5 bases, with 12 bases sitting between them. CDR3 coding DNA: TGCGCCAGCAGCTTGGACCCCGGCGGCAACAATGAGCAGTTCTTC. Translating gives CASSLDPGGNNEQFF.

This chain joins TRBV7-2 and TRBJ1-6, with TRBD1 as a possible D gene (5 bases). V lost 5 bases and J 6 bases, leaving 14 bases between the germline ends. Germline assignment: CDR1 SGHTA and CDR2 FQGNSA. This CDR3 is 15 amino acids long. This CDR3 is CASSIIQGGNSPLHF. Written as DNA, the CDR3 is TGTGCCAGCAGCATAATCCAGGGAGGTAATTCACCCCTCCACTTT.

Comment on this clone: The identical CDR3 is also encoded by other nucleotide sequences in the sample. The chain has TRBV2 and TRBJ2-7; D might be TRBD2 (7 bases). The CDR3 length is 12 residues. V gave up 6 bases and J gave up 2 bases, with 8 bases separating them. Germline assignment: CDR1 SNHLY and CDR2 FYNNEI. CDR3 loop: CASRGGPYEQYF. The CDR3, as DNA: TGTGCCAGCAGGGGGGGGCCCTACGAGCAGTACTTC.

The chain employs TRBV2 and TRBJ2-7; TRBD2 is a possible D gene (6 bases). Trimming stripped 7 bases from V and 2 bases from J, with 12 bases between. Germline lookup yields CDR1 SNHLY and CDR2 FYNNEI. This CDR3 contains 13 residues. The CDR3, as DNA: TGTGCCAGCAAGGCAGGAGGGGCCTACGAGCAGTACTTC. Translating gives CASKAGGAYEQYF.

Only one count was recorded for this clone. The chain couples TRBV5-1 to TRBJ2-1; D perhaps matches TRBD2 (6 bases). The germline V gene encodes CDR1 SGHRS and CDR2 YFSETQ. Trimming pared 4 bases from V and 0 bases from J, leaving 8 bases between. The CDR3 runs 14 residues. The CDR3 DNA follows: TGCGCCAGCAGCGCGGGGAACTCCTACAATGAGCAGTTCTTC. It encodes CASSAGNSYNEQFF.

This clone was counted between two and nine times. The J gene is TRBJ2-7, the V gene TRBV10-1; 9 bases fit TRBD1. CDR3 size: 14 residues. The V gene end was trimmed by 3 bases and the J gene end by 5 bases; junction bases not matched to a gene: 5. The germline V gene encodes CDR1 WNHNN and CDR2 SYGVQD (reference sequence). As DNA, the CDR3 is TGCGCCAGCAGTGACCCTGGGACAGGGCACGAGCAGTACTTC. Encoded protein: CASSDPGTGHEQYF.

This chain uses TRBV2 with TRBJ2-4, with D possibly TRBD2 on 5 matching bases. Germline V gene lookup returns CDR1 SNHLY and CDR2 FYNNEI. The CDR3 totals 13 residues. The ends were cut back, 3 bases at V and 9 bases at J, with 12 bases in the middle. CDR3 coding DNA: TGTGCCAGCAGTGACGGACTCCGCACCATTCAGTACTTC. It codes for CASSDGLRTIQYF.

This rearrangement joins TRBV5-4 to TRBJ2-1, with 13 bases that match TRBD2. The CDR3 covers 16 residues. Germline CDR1 and CDR2: SGHNT and YYREEE (reference sequence). V lost 4 bases and J lost 2; bases outside the gene matches: 3. In nucleotides, the CDR3 is TGTGCCAGCAGCATGGGACTAGCGGGGCCCTACAATGAGCAGTTCTTC. This encodes CASSMGLAGPYNEQFF.

CDR3 in DNA: TGTGCCAGCAGCTTAGCCCAGACAGGCGCAAGGTATTTT. Encoded protein: CASSLAQTGARYF. The chain carries TRBV7-6 and TRBJ2-3; D may be TRBD1 (6 bases). Looked up from germline, CDR1 is SGHVS and CDR2 is FNYEAQ. V gave up 0 bases and J gave up 14 bases, with 15 bases separating them. This CDR3 region has 13 residues.

This chain uses TRBV28 with TRBJ1-5; no clear D. V lost 7 bases and J 12 bases, leaving 16 bases between the germline ends. Germline-derived CDR1 and CDR2 are MDHEN and SYDVKM. The CDR3 length is 12 residues. The CDR3 is CASTPLYGDQHF. The CDR3 DNA reads as TGTGCCAGCACCCCCCTGTACGGGGACCAGCATTTT.

There are a few counts of this clone. This chain links TRBV27 with TRBJ2-1; 8 nucleotides line up with TRBD1. J was trimmed by 5 bases and V by 6 bases; bases with no gene match: 9. This CDR3 region has 15 residues. Germline values: CDR1 MNHEY, CDR2 SMNVEV (reference sequence). The CDR3 DNA follows: TGTGCCAGCAGCCTCGGGACAGGTAGTAACAATGAGCAGTTCTTC. This translates into CASSLGTGSNNEQFF.

This chain joins TRBV7-9 and TRBJ1-1, with TRBD1 identical over 10 bases. Looked up from germline, CDR1 is SEHNR and CDR2 is FQNEAQ (reference sequence). V shed 4 bases, J shed 4 bases, and the junction held 9 bases outside the gene matches. The CDR3 has 16 amino acids. The CDR3 loop is CASSSRDRGLSTEAFF. The CDR3 DNA is TGTGCCAGCAGCTCCCGGGACAGGGGTTTGAGCACTGAAGCTTTCTTT.

The V and J genes are TRBV30 and TRBJ1-1; D gene unclear. CDR1 GTSNPN and CDR2 SVGIG come from the germline V gene (reference sequence). The CDR3 has 15 amino acids. Trimming cost V 3 bases and J 2 bases, with 16 bases left between them. The CDR3 DNA sequence: TGTGCCTGGAGCGCGGGTAATGTGGGTAACACTGAAGCTTTCTTT. Protein product: CAWSAGNVGNTEAFF.

V usage is TRBV7-6 and J usage is TRBJ1-4, with D uncertain. Deletions cut 5 bases from V and 6 bases from J, with 22 bases between. The CDR3 sequence is 17 residues long. Germline V gene lookup returns CDR1 SGHVS and CDR2 FNYEAQ. CDR3 nucleotides: TGTGCCAGCAGCGTGGGCCCCCCAGGAAATTTAGATGAAAAACTGTTTTTT. It codes for CASSVGPPGNLDEKLFF.

The chain uses TRBV14 and TRBJ2-3, with 7 bases lining up with TRBD2. Germline values: CDR1 SGHDN, CDR2 FVKESK. Unmatched junction bases numbered 13, after V lost 7 bases and J lost 6 bases. The CDR3 contains 15 residues. The CDR3, as DNA: TGTGCCAGCAAGGGCACAGCGGGGCCGATGGATACGCAGTATTTT. It specifies CASKGTAGPMDTQYF.

The chain uses TRBV4-2 and TRBJ2-2; maybe TRBD2 (6 bases). The CDR3 runs 16 residues. CDR1 and CDR2 (germline): LGHNA, YNFKEQ. The ends were cut back, 4 bases at V and 5 bases at J, with 17 bases in the middle. CDR3 residues: CASSPLWGVGTGELFF. The DNA of the CDR3 is TGTGCCAGCAGCCCCTTATGGGGGGTAGGGACCGGGGAGCTGTTTTTT.

This clone occurred once. Other DNA variants within this sample encode the same CDR3. The CDR3, as DNA: TGCAGCGTCGAGGACAGGGGATATGGCTACACCTTC. Amino acid sequence: CSVEDRGYGYTF. The chain couples TRBV29-1 to TRBJ1-2; 9 bases align to TRBD1. V lost 6 bases to trimming and J lost 5 bases; unmatched junction nucleotides: 4. The length of the CDR3 is 12 residues. Germline-derived CDR1 and CDR2 are SQVTM and ANQGSEA.

V and J are TRBV7-9 and TRBJ2-3; a weak D match, TRBD1 (5 bases). Germline V lookup: CDR1 SEHNR, CDR2 FQNEAQ (reference sequence). V lost 5 bases and J lost 5, with 14 bases in between. The CDR3 consists of 14 residues. CDR3 amino acids: CASSPTGGGDTQYF. The CDR3 DNA is TGTGCCAGCAGCCCTACAGGTGGTGGAGATACGCAGTATTTT. The full variable domain, its missing parts supplied by reference TRBV7-9 and TRBJ2-3, is DTGVSQNPRHKITKRGQNVTFRCDPISEHNRLYWYRQTLGQGPEFLTYFQNEAQLEKSRLLSDRFSAERPKGSFSTLEIQRTEQGDSAMYLCASSPTGGGDTQYFGPGTRLTVL.

The chain has TRBV6-1 and TRBJ1-2; the D gene is possibly TRBD1 (6 bases). CDR3 length: 13 amino acids. Germline CDR1 is MNHNS and CDR2 is SASEGT. The V end lost 2 bases, the J end lost 8 bases, and 12 bases lay between the germline ends. The CDR3 DNA is TGTGCCAGCAGTGAATGGGGGGGCTGGGGCTACACCTTC. Amino acids: CASSEWGGWGYTF.

The V and J genes are TRBV5-1 and TRBJ1-6; D perhaps matches TRBD1 (5 bases). CDR3 length: 15 amino acids. V lost 1 base to trimming and J lost 3 bases, with 8 bases between them. Germline V lookup: CDR1 SGHRS, CDR2 YFSETQ. The CDR3: CASSLTGDYNSPLHF. CDR3 coding DNA: TGCGCCAGCAGCTTGACAGGAGACTATAATTCACCCCTCCACTTT.

The gene calls are TRBV30 and TRBJ2-1; 10 bases are a match to TRBD1. The CDR3 has 14 amino acids. Germline loops: CDR1 GTSNPN, CDR2 SVGIG (reference sequence). Unmatched junction bases numbered 3, after V lost 1 base and J lost 6 bases. The CDR3 loop reads CAWSAGTGVNEQFF. The CDR3 DNA reads TGTGCCTGGAGTGCCGGGACAGGGGTCAATGAGCAGTTCTTC.

This clone was detected once. This rearrangement joins TRBV5-1 to TRBJ2-5; no reliable D call. V shed 0 bases and J shed 5 bases, with 11 bases lying between them. In germline, CDR1 is SGHRS, CDR2 YFSETQ. The CDR3 extends over 14 amino acids. Written as DNA, the CDR3 is TGCGCCAGCAGCTTGGACGCGCGCCCGGAGACCCAGTACTTC. As protein: CASSLDARPETQYF.

The chain couples TRBV12-2 to TRBJ1-6. TRBV12-2 is classified as a pseudogene. The CDR3 is 16 residues long. CDR3 bases: TGTGCAAGTCGCTTAGCAGGGGAGGGCTATAATTCACCCCTCCACTTT. This translates into CASRLAGEGYNSPLHF.

The chain employs TRBV29-1 and TRBJ1-1; maybe TRBD1 (5 bases). V was clipped by 3 bases and J by 4 bases, with 12 bases between them. Germline V gene data show CDR1 as SQVTM and CDR2 as ANQGSEA. The CDR3 runs 13 residues. This CDR3 is CSVDGGGGTEAFF. The DNA of the CDR3 is TGCAGCGTTGACGGTGGGGGAGGCACTGAAGCTTTCTTT.